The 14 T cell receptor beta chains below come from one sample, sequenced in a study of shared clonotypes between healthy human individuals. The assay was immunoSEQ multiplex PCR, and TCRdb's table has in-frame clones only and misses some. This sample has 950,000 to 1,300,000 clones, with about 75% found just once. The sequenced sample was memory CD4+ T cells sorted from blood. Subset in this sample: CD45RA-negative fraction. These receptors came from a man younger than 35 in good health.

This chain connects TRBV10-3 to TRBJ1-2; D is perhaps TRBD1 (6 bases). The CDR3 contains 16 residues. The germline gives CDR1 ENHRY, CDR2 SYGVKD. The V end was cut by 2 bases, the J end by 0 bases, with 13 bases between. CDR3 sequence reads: CAISESQAGANYGYTF. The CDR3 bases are TGTGCCATCAGTGAGAGTCAGGCAGGGGCTAACTATGGCTACACCTTC.

The CDR3, as DNA: TGTGCCAGCAGTGAACGGAGGGGGCGGGGGACCCTAGATACGCAGTATTTT. Translating it yields CASSERRGRGTLDTQYF. This chain joins TRBV6-1 and TRBJ2-3; either TRBD1 or TRBD2 may supply D (7 bases each). Per germline, CDR1 MNHNS and CDR2 SASEGT. The CDR3 runs to 17 residues. The V end was cut by 2 bases, the J end by 5 bases, with 20 bases between.

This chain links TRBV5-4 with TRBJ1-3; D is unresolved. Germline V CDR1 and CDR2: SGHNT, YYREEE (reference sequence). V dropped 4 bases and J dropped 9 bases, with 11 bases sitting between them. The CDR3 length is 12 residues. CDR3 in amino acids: CASSIWAGTIYF. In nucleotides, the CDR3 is TGTGCCAGCAGCATTTGGGCTGGCACCATATATTTT.

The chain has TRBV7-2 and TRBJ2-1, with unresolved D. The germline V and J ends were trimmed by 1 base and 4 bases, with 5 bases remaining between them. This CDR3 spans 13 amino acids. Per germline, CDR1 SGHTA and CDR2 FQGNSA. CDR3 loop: CASSLVNYNEQFF. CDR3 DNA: TGTGCCAGCAGCTTAGTGAATTACAATGAGCAGTTCTTC.

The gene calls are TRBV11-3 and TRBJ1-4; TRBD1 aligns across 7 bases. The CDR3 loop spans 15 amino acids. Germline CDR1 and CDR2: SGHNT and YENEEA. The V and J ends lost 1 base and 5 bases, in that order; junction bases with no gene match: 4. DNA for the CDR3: TGTGCCAGCAGCTTAGGGACAGGATCCAATGAAAAACTGTTTTTT. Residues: CASSLGTGSNEKLFF.

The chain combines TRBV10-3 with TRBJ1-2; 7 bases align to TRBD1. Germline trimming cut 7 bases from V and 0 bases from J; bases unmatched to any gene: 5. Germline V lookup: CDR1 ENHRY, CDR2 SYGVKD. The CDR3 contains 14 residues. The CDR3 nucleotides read TGTGCCATCAACGGACAGGCAGCTAACTATGGCTACACCTTC. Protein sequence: CAINGQAANYGYTF.

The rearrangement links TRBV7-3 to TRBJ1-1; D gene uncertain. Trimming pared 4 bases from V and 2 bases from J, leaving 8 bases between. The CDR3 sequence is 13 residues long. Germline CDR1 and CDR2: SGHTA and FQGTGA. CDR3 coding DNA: TGTGCCAGCAGCTCAAATCAAAACACTGAAGCTTTCTTT. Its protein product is CASSSNQNTEAFF.

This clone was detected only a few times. The CDR3 bases are TGCGCCAGCAGCAAGATGACAGGGAACACTGAAGCTTTCTTT. Protein product: CASSKMTGNTEAFF. The chain employs TRBV5-1 and TRBJ1-1; tentative D call: TRBD1 (6 bases). This CDR3 contains 14 residues. V shed 4 bases and J shed 1 base, with 11 bases lying between them. Germline CDR1 SGHRS, CDR2 YFSETQ.

This chain's CDR3 is CASALTGRTSGNTIYF. CDR3 in DNA: TGTGCCAGCGCCCTAACGGGGCGTACCTCTGGAAACACCATATATTTT. The chain uses TRBV5-5 and TRBJ1-3; the D gene is possibly TRBD1 (5 bases). CDR3 length: 16 amino acids. Germline lookup yields CDR1 SGHKS and CDR2 YYEKEE (reference sequence). The germline V and J ends were trimmed by 7 bases and 0 bases, with 17 bases remaining between them.

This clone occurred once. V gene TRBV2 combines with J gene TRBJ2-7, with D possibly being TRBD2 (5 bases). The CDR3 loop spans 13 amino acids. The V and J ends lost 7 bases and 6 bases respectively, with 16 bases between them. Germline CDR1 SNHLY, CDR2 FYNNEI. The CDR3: CASTEDLSLEQYF. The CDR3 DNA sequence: TGTGCCAGCACGGAGGATCTCTCACTCGAGCAGTACTTC.

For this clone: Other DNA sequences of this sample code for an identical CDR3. The CDR3 nucleotides are TGTGCCAGCAGCCTAACAGGCAGCTCCTATAATTCACCCCTCCACTTT. Translation: CASSLTGSSYNSPLHF. This chain links TRBV5-6 with TRBJ1-6; D may be TRBD1 (5 bases). Trimming left V 4 bases short and J 0 bases short, with 11 bases between. The CDR3 covers 16 residues. Germline assignment: CDR1 SGHDT and CDR2 YYEEEE.

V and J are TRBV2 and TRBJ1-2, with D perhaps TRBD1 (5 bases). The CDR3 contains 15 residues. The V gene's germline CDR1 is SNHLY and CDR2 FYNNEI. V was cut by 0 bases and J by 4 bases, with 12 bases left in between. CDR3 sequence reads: CASSEAGTGTYGYTF. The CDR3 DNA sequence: TGTGCCAGCAGTGAAGCGGGAACAGGAACCTATGGCTACACCTTC.

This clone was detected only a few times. The CDR3 DNA follows: TGTGCCATCAGGAAAGGGGGGAACACTGAAGCTTTCTTT. Translated, it gives CAIRKGGNTEAFF. The V gene is TRBV10-3, the J gene TRBJ1-1; possible D gene TRBD1, 6 bases. Trimming removed 6 bases at V and 1 base at J, with 9 bases between. The CDR3 has 13 residues. Germline CDR1 and CDR2: ENHRY and SYGVKD.

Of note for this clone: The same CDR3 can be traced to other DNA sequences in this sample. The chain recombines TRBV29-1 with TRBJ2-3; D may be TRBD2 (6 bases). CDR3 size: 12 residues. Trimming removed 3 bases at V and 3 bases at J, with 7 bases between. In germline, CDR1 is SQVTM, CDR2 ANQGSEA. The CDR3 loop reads CSVEEGTDTQYF. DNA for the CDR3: TGCAGCGTTGAGGAGGGGACAGATACGCAGTATTTT.